The subject of this entry is one T cell receptor (beta chain). Its cognate antigen is unknown. Sequencing used immunoSEQ multiplex PCR; TCRdb keeps in-frame clones, though not all of them. In the table there are 25,000 to 30,000 clones, around four fifths of which are singletons. The sample comes from a study of T cell responses to AZD1222 COVID-19 vaccine. Study-level findings and limits: All repertoire sampling was performed exclusively after the peak T cell response. Breadth and depth of Spike-specific TCRs rose after two AZD1222 doses. The CD4 TCRs associated with vaccination extended across spike and predominated at 160-218 and 743-854. Clonal diversity was possibly underestimated, and white British individuals and females predominated among donors.

This CDR3 comprises 16 residues. CDR1 is MGHRA, CDR2 YSYEKL, per germline. Trimming took 1 base from V and 7 from J; bases not matched to a gene: 8. The clonotype comes from an adult in good health. The J gene is TRBJ2-3, the V gene TRBV4-1; 10 bases fit TRBD2. Sequencing used peripheral blood, obtained on day 0 of AZD1222 vaccination. CDR3: CASSQGLAGGSNTQYF. CDR3 nucleotide sequence: TGCGCCAGCAGCCAAGGGTTAGCGGGGGGTTCGAATACGCAGTATTTT.